The present entry profiles one T cell receptor beta chain with its context. This sample was taken from a study of control samples from healthy donors and cancer patients. Trimming removed 3 bases at V and 3 bases at J, with 11 bases between. This CDR3 spans 15 amino acids. Germline V lookup: CDR1 LNHDA, CDR2 SQIVND (reference sequence). Sequencing used immunoSEQ multiplex PCR; TCRdb keeps in-frame clones, though not all of them. The repertoire holds roughly 76,000 clones, with 94% as singletons. This clonotype was sampled from a middle-aged woman in good health. The chain is built from TRBV19 and TRBJ2-2; no clear D gene. Material for sequencing was blood. The CDR3 protein is CASSIRVGYTGELFF. The DNA for the CDR3 is TGTGCCAGTAGTATCCGAGTAGGGTACACCGGGGAGCTGTTTTTT. Full variable domain (outside the CDR3, taken from reference TRBV19 and TRBJ2-2): DGGITQSPKYLFRKEGQNVTLSCEQNLNHDAMYWYRQDPGQGLRLIYYSQIVNDFQKGDIAEGYSVSREKKESFPLTVTSAQKNPTAFYLCASSIRVGYTGELFFGEGSRLTVL.